This TCR beta chain was sequenced for a study of kidney transplant recipient with SARS-CoV-2 infection. TCRdb re-analysed the reads in MiXCR, keeping a single row per CDR3 protein. The repertoire includes approximately 250,000 distinct CDR3 sequences, around 28% of them detected once, and around 6.8% sits in the top ten. This clonotype was recorded at least ten times. Sequenced here: a blood sample, sampled at baseline and around day 120 from a kidney transplant recipient. The TCR comes from a male patient younger than 45 who had COVID-19 and was a kidney transplant recipient. Part of the T cell pool may stem from the graft donor.

The CDR3 loop is CASSLGSVVYEQYF. The CDR3 nucleotides read TGTGCCAGCAGCTTAGGGTCAGTCGTCTACGAGCAGTACTTC. The chain combines TRBV7-9 with TRBJ2-7; D remains unclear. This CDR3 contains 14 residues. Germline V gives CDR1 SEHNR, CDR2 FQNEAQ (reference sequence). V lost 1 base and J lost 3, with 10 bases in between.